Listed here are 17 T cell receptor beta chains from one sample, sequenced in a study of blood T cells in healthy people across ages. Alongside a J-beta primer mix, a sample-barcoded 5' primer served in a second PCR lasting 7 to 11 cycles. In TCRdb, the 5' RACE reads were re-called with MiXCR into one record per CDR3 protein. Of roughly 680,000 distinct CDR3 sequences in the sample, 49% are singletons; the top ten hold 25% to 35%. Sequencing was done on a sample of blood. The receptor source for this set is a woman aged 55-69 years in good health.

J is TRBJ1-1 and V is TRBV3-1; tentative D call: TRBD1 (5 bases). CDR3 length: 13 residues. Germline CDR1 LGHDT, CDR2 YNNKEL (reference sequence). Trimming shortened V by 2 bases and J by 4 bases, and 8 bases separated the two germline ends. Here the CDR3 reads CASSQKGVTEAFF. As DNA, the CDR3 is TGTGCCAGCAGCCAAAAAGGGGTCACTGAAGCTTTCTTT.

This clonotype was seen only once. This CDR3 reads CASSPPAGPPYEQYF. CDR3 in DNA: TGTGCCAGCAGTCCCCCCGCCGGCCCACCCTACGAGCAGTACTTC. The V gene is TRBV28, the J gene TRBJ2-7, with D unclear. V lost 5 bases and J 2 bases, leaving 16 bases between the germline ends. The V gene's germline CDR1 is MDHEN and CDR2 SYDVKM. The CDR3 totals 15 residues.

V is TRBV7-2 and J is TRBJ2-1; possible D gene TRBD1, 5 bases. The J call may be incorrect, as the DNA end agrees better with TRBJ2-7. The CDR3 loop spans 15 amino acids. Germline V lookup: CDR1 SGHTA, CDR2 FQGNSA. The chain's CDR3 is CASSFAGYEINEQYF. The DNA for the CDR3 is TGTGCCAGCAGCTTTGCAGGGTATGAGATCAATGAGCAGTACTTC.

The V gene is TRBV20-1, the J gene TRBJ2-7; D not certain. The CDR3 has 13 amino acids. The germline V gene has CDR1 DFQATT and CDR2 SNEGSKA (reference sequence). Trimming left V 3 bases short and J 0 bases short, with 9 bases between. In DNA, the CDR3 is TGCAGTGCTAGGAGGCGTAGCTCCTACGAGCAGTACTTC. This translates into CSARRRSSYEQYF.

The rearrangement joins TRBV20-1 to TRBJ2-3, with 7 bases lining up with TRBD2. The CDR3 has 14 amino acids. Trimming cost V 4 bases and J 0 bases; bases outside gene matches: 4. The germline V gene has CDR1 DFQATT and CDR2 SNEGSKA (reference sequence). The CDR3 protein is CSATREASTDTQYF. The CDR3 DNA is TGCAGTGCTACCCGGGAGGCAAGCACAGATACGCAGTATTTT.

This sequence joins TRBV5-1 and TRBJ2-5; D is tentatively TRBD1 or TRBD2 (6 bases each). Trimming stripped 1 base from V and 5 bases from J, with 15 bases between. This CDR3 contains 15 residues. The germline V gene encodes CDR1 SGHRS and CDR2 YFSETQ. The CDR3 DNA reads TGCGCCAGCAGCTTGCTGTTGGGGGCGGGGGAGACCCAGTACTTC. Translation: CASSLLLGAGETQYF.

This rearrangement joins TRBV6-1 to TRBJ2-7; D not resolved. This CDR3 has 15 amino acids. Germline V gene sequence: CDR1 MNHNS, CDR2 SASEGT. V shed 4 bases and J shed 6 bases, with 19 bases lying between them. The CDR3: CASSVLTGLACEQYF. CDR3 DNA: TGTGCCAGCAGTGTTTTGACGGGTTTGGCCTGCGAGCAGTACTTC.

This clonotype showed up just a few times. V and J are TRBV7-3 and TRBJ1-6; 11 nucleotides align to TRBD1. CDR1 SGHTA and CDR2 FQGTGA come from the germline V gene. V dropped 8 bases and J dropped 7; count of bases not matched to a gene: 4. There are 14 residues in the CDR3. CDR3 sequence: CASPGTGGNSPLHF. The DNA of the CDR3 is TGTGCCAGCCCGGGGACAGGGGGAAATTCACCCCTCCACTTT.

The chain joins TRBV18 to TRBJ2-4, with D tentatively TRBD2 (5 bases). This CDR3 has 16 amino acids. Germline V gene lookup returns CDR1 KGHSH and CDR2 LQKENI. Between the trimmed V and J ends, which lost 3 bases and 3 bases, there was a span of 15 bases. Here the CDR3 DNA reads TGTGCCAGCTCACCCTTAGGGCTAGCAGGCAAAAACATTCAGTACTTC. It translates to CASSPLGLAGKNIQYF.

V is TRBV27 and J is TRBJ2-5; no definite D call. CDR3 length equals 10 residues. Trimming left V 8 bases short and J 8 bases short, with 9 bases between. Germline V gives CDR1 MNHEY, CDR2 SMNVEV (reference sequence). The CDR3 region has the DNA TGTGCCAGCGGGTCTGGTACCCAGTACTTC. Amino acid sequence: CASGSGTQYF.

This clonotype has a handful of counts. The chain is built from TRBV4-2 and TRBJ1-4, with D perhaps TRBD1 (6 bases). Germline V gene lookup returns CDR1 LGHNA and CDR2 YNFKEQ. This CDR3 has 14 residues. Trimming cost V 3 bases and J 7 bases, with 12 bases left between them. CDR3 DNA sequence: TGTGCCAGCAGCCATCCGGGGGGCCGTGAAAAACTGTTTTTT. Amino acid sequence: CASSHPGGREKLFF.

Points on this clonotype: The junction departs from germline at one end; a sequencing error may be responsible. J is TRBJ2-3 and V is TRBV7-3; 7 positions agree with TRBD2. The CDR3 totals 16 residues. CDR1 SGHTA and CDR2 FQGTGA come from the germline V gene. The CDR3 protein is CASSRVSGISKDTQYF. Written as DNA, the CDR3 is TGTGCCAGCAGCCGCGTCAGCGGGATTAGCAAAGATACGCAGTATTTT.

This clonotype appeared a few times. J is TRBJ2-5 and V is TRBV29-1; 13 nucleotides match TRBD2. The CDR3 runs to 16 residues. After removal of 3 bases from V and 0 bases from J, the junction contained 4 bases not matched to a gene. Germline V lookup: CDR1 SQVTM, CDR2 ANQGSEA. Here the CDR3 reads CSVDLLAGGNQETQYF. CDR3 coding DNA: TGCAGCGTTGACCTACTAGCGGGAGGGAACCAAGAGACCCAGTACTTC.

DNA of the CDR3: TGTGCCAGCAGTTTGAGCGGGGTAAGGGCAGATACGCAGTATTTT. Its protein is CASSLSGVRADTQYF. The gene calls are TRBV6-6 and TRBJ2-3; 7 bases are shared with TRBD2. V dropped 4 bases and J dropped 4; count of bases not matched to a gene: 8. The CDR3 contains 15 residues. Germline V gene sequence: CDR1 MNHNY, CDR2 SVGAGI (reference sequence).

This CDR3 reads CSARFGNEQFF. The CDR3 DNA is TGCAGTGCTAGATTCGGTAATGAGCAGTTCTTC. The chain couples TRBV20-1 to TRBJ2-1; D is undetermined. Trimming took 2 bases from V and 7 from J, leaving 6 bases between them. Germline V CDR1 and CDR2: DFQATT, SNEGSKA (reference sequence). The CDR3 length is 11 residues.

The rearrangement uses TRBV6-5 and TRBJ2-7; 10 nucleotides align to TRBD2. The CDR3 extends over 19 amino acids. Looked up from germline, CDR1 is MNHEY and CDR2 is SVGAGI. Unmatched junction bases numbered 13, after V lost 0 bases and J lost 2 bases. CDR3 nucleotides: TGTGCCAGCAGTTACTCGGCGGGGGCTAGCGGGAGTTGGGCCTACGAGCAGTACTTC. Its protein product is CASSYSAGASGSWAYEQYF.

In its sample, this clonotype was seen many times. CDR3 DNA: TGTGCCAGCAGTGGGGGACAGGCTCGCGAGCAGTACTTC. The encoded protein is CASSGGQAREQYF. This chain connects TRBV6-5 to TRBJ2-7, with 8 positions matching TRBD1. The CDR3 loop spans 13 amino acids. In germline, CDR1 is MNHEY, CDR2 SVGAGI. V gave up 5 bases and J gave up 6 bases; unmatched junction bases: 6.